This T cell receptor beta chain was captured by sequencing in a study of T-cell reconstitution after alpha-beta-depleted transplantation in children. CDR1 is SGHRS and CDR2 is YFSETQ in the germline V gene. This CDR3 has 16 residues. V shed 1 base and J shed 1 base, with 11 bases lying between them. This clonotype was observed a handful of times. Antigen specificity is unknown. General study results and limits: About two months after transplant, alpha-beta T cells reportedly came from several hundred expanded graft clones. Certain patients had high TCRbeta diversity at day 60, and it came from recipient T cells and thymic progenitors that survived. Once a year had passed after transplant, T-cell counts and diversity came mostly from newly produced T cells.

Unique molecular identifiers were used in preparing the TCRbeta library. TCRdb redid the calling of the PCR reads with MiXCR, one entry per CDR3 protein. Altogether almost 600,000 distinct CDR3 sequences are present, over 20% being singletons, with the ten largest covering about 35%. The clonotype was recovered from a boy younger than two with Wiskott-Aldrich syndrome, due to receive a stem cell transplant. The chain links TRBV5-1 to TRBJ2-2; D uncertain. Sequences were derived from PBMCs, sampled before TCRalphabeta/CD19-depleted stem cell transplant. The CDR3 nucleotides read TGCGCCAGCAGCTTGTTAAATAACAGGAACACCGGGGAGCTGTTTTTT. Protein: CASSLLNNRNTGELFF.